This TCR beta chain was sequenced for a study of neurological immune-mediated disorders. Time point reported: longitudinal time-point 2. The starting material, 2 million PBMCs stored at -80 C, gave rise to the unsorted libraries. There are many counts of this clonotype. What it recognizes is unknown. Germline lookup yields CDR1 MNHEY and CDR2 SVGAGI. The CDR3 sequence is 14 residues long. Trimming pared 7 bases from V and 3 bases from J, leaving 12 bases between. As for the cDNA, it was generated by 5'RACE with 10-nucleotide random UMIs. TCRdb re-analysed the 5' RACE reads in MiXCR, keeping a single row per CDR3 protein. Among under 40,000 distinct CDR3 sequences listed, 10% to 15% were seen once. Overall study findings and caveats: The study found the most TCR clonal expansion in HTLV-1-associated myelopathy and the least in multiple sclerosis, below healthy controls.

The sequencing sample was made of PBMCs. The sequence was collected from a woman aged 40 to 50 in good health. V gene TRBV6-5 combines with J gene TRBJ2-2; D is tentatively TRBD1 or TRBD2 (5 bases each). The CDR3 spells CASKRDPYTGELFF. DNA of the CDR3: TGTGCCAGCAAACGGGACCCTTACACCGGGGAGCTGTTTTTT.